These 8 T cell receptor beta chains originate from one sample sequenced in a study of control samples from healthy donors and cancer patients. TCRdb's copy holds only in-frame clones and misses some; the assay was immunoSEQ multiplex PCR. The sample holds 150,000 or so clones, around 88% seen once. The sequenced material came from blood. These receptors all come from a woman between 25 and 40 years old in good health.

V and J are TRBV30 and TRBJ1-2; 8 bases match TRBD1. CDR3 length: 13 amino acids. Germline lookup yields CDR1 GTSNPN and CDR2 SVGIG (reference sequence). The V segment lost 5 bases and the J segment 5 bases; nucleotides outside the gene matches: 7. Here the CDR3 reads CAWVTGAGYGYTF. The CDR3 bases are TGTGCCTGGGTGACAGGGGCTGGGTATGGCTACACCTTC. The variable domain in full, with the rest retrieved from reference TRBV30 and TRBJ1-2, is SQTIHQWPATLVQPVGSPLSLECTVEGTSNPNLYWYRQAAGRGLQLLFYSVGIGQISSEVPQNLSASRPQDRQFILSSKKLLLSDSGFYLCAWVTGAGYGYTFGSGTRLTVV.

The chain couples TRBV7-9 to TRBJ2-5; 7 positions match TRBD1. The germline V gene has CDR1 SEHNR and CDR2 FQNEAQ (reference sequence). J was trimmed by 5 bases and V by 5 bases; bases with no gene match: 14. This CDR3 spans 16 amino acids. The CDR3 DNA follows: TGTGCCAGCAGCCCCCAACCCCTACTAGGGGGCGAGACCCAGTACTTC. Its protein product is CASSPQPLLGGETQYF. The full variable domain, completed using reference TRBV7-9 and TRBJ2-5, is DTGVSQNPRHKITKRGQNVTFRCDPISEHNRLYWYRQTLGQGPEFLTYFQNEAQLEKSRLLSDRFSAERPKGSFSTLEIQRTEQGDSAMYLCASSPQPLLGGETQYFGPGTRLLVL.

The chain employs TRBV5-4 and TRBJ1-2; 8 nucleotides match TRBD1. V trimming: 3 bases; J trimming: 4 bases; junction bases outside the gene matches: 2. This CDR3 has 13 amino acids. Germline CDR1 SGHNT, CDR2 YYREEE (reference sequence). For the CDR3, the DNA is TGTGCCAGCAGCTCAACAGGGGGCTATGGCTACACCTTC. As protein: CASSSTGGYGYTF.

The chain joins TRBV7-9 to TRBJ2-7; D is unclear. Germline CDR1 is SEHNR and CDR2 is FQNEAQ (reference sequence). The germline V and J ends were trimmed by 6 bases and 7 bases, with 10 bases remaining between them. The CDR3 is 11 amino acids. Written as DNA, the CDR3 is TGTGCCAGCAGTTCTGGGCGAGAGCAGTACTTC. Protein product: CASSSGREQYF.

The gene calls are TRBV7-9 and TRBJ1-1; D unresolved. The CDR3 is 13 amino acids. The V end was cut by 1 base, the J end by 4 bases, with 7 bases between. Germline V gene data show CDR1 as SEHNR and CDR2 as FQNEAQ (reference sequence). DNA for the CDR3: TGTGCCAGCAGCTTAGGGACGGCCACTGAAGCTTTCTTT. This gives the protein CASSLGTATEAFF.

The chain combines TRBV7-9 with TRBJ2-1; D remains unclear. Per the germline V gene, CDR1 is SEHNR and CDR2 is FQNEAQ (reference sequence). Between the trimmed V and J ends, which lost 1 base and 2 bases, there was a span of 3 bases. This CDR3 comprises 13 residues. CDR3 nucleotides: TGTGCCAGCAGCTTAGGGCCCTACAATGAGCAGTTCTTC. Translation: CASSLGPYNEQFF. The full variable domain, its missing parts supplied by reference TRBV7-9 and TRBJ2-1, is DTGVSQNPRHKITKRGQNVTFRCDPISEHNRLYWYRQTLGQGPEFLTYFQNEAQLEKSRLLSDRFSAERPKGSFSTLEIQRTEQGDSAMYLCASSLGPYNEQFFGPGTRLTVL.

This chain links TRBV11-2 with TRBJ2-7; possibly TRBD1 for D (6 bases). The CDR3 extends over 16 amino acids. V lost 1 base and J 0 bases, leaving 13 bases between the germline ends. Germline loops: CDR1 SGHAT, CDR2 FQNNGV. The CDR3 sequence is CASSLVSGTPSYEQYF. The CDR3 region has the DNA TGTGCCAGCAGCTTAGTTTCCGGGACACCCTCCTACGAGCAGTACTTC. Drawing the rest from reference TRBV11-2 and TRBJ2-7, the complete variable domain is EAGVAQSPRYKIIEKRQSVAFWCNPISGHATLYWYQQILGQGPKLLIQFQNNGVVDDSQLPKDRFSAERLKGVDSTLKIQPAKLEDSAVYLCASSLVSGTPSYEQYFGPGTRLTVT.

The chain couples TRBV6-1 to TRBJ1-1, with D possibly TRBD1 on 6 matching bases. V lost 3 bases to trimming and J lost 4 bases, with 15 bases between them. Germline loops: CDR1 MNHNS, CDR2 SASEGT. This CDR3 contains 15 residues. Here the CDR3 DNA reads TGTGCCAGCAGTGAGAGGGGGGAGGTTTTCACTGAAGCTTTCTTT. This gives the protein CASSERGEVFTEAFF.